A selection of T cell receptor beta chains follows, all from one sample in a study of cytomegalovirus exposure and HLA in healthy donors. Clones were read by immunoSEQ multiplex PCR, and TCRdb kept only the in-frame ones, dropping some. Counted here are around 190,000 clones, roughly 79% occurring once; the ten biggest clones make up roughly 2%. Material for sequencing was PBMCs. Receptor source: a man aged 25-45 years in good health and CMV-seronegative. The CDR3 runs from the conserved cysteine through the conserved F or W. Each record gives: V gene, J gene, CDR3 protein.

TRBV9	TRBJ2-3	CASSVEAGGLNTQYF
TRBV29-1	TRBJ2-7	CSVGLRASGNSYEQYF
TRBV5-1	TRBJ2-1	CASSLSSFSYNEQFF
TRBV29-1	.	CSPRRQEDYEQYF
TRBV6-1	TRBJ1-2	CASSALSQGMAFGYTF
TRBV11-3	TRBJ2-3	CASSLDRVGGTQYF
TRBV2	TRBJ2-1	CASSTGQGASWEQFF
TRBV6-1	TRBJ1-6	CASSELRADYPPFSPLHF
TRBV5-6	TRBJ2-1	CASSFTGARGEQFF
TRBV6-4	TRBJ2-2	CASSLEPTAIFTGELFF
TRBV7-3	TRBJ1-2	CASSSGGQGYGYTF
TRBV2	TRBJ2-7	CASSETSAGSAYEQYF
TRBV6-4	TRBJ2-7	CASSDTRTGVAEQYF
TRBV29-1	TRBJ1-2	CSVVTDKGYTF
TRBV10-3	.	CAIITDRDEQYF
TRBV11-1	TRBJ2-2	CASSFQGGLITGELFF
TRBV5-1	TRBJ2-1	CASRNAGTGWFNEQFF
TRBV28	TRBJ2-7	CASSFPEQGNTYEQYF
TRBV10-1	TRBJ2-1	CASSDMKGAGGEQFF
TRBV11-3	TRBJ2-1	CASSFGGNEQFF
TRBV2	TRBJ2-1	CASSGLGLAVYNEQFF
TRBV5-1	TRBJ2-7	CASSPGLAGGVSRLWEQYF
TRBV5-1	TRBJ2-3	CASSPFGGEGGTQYF
TRBV18	TRBJ2-7	CASSPGRQAYEQYF
TRBV6-5	TRBJ1-2	CASSYSTAGYGYTF